The following is a TCR beta chain sequence with its context. The data were produced by immunoSEQ multiplex PCR, yet TCRdb's version contains in-frame clones alone and is incomplete. The table includes about 23,000 clones, around nine tenths detected once. The data stem from a study of T cell changes during pregnancy in multiple sclerosis. With V trimmed by 4 bases and J by 4 bases, 1 base remained unmatched. The germline V gene has CDR1 MGHDK and CDR2 SYGVNS. The CDR3 covers 13 residues. This receptor was identified in a female donor in good health, enrolled as a control in a pregnancy study. The chain joins TRBV25-1 to TRBJ2-1; 7 bases are a match to TRBD2. The sample was CD4+ T cells from peripheral blood mononuclear cells, taken in the first trimester of pregnancy. CDR3 residues: CASSGGLYNEQFF. The CDR3 DNA is TGTGCCAGCAGTGGGGGACTATACAATGAGCAGTTCTTC.